This TCR beta chain was observed in a study of cytomegalovirus exposure and HLA in healthy donors. In the PCR, 60 Vbeta and 13 Jbeta primers were used. Generated by immunoSEQ multiplex PCR, the TCRdb table keeps only in-frame clones and is missing some. The repertoire holds more than 85,000 clones, 69% seen once, with approximately 5.4% in the top ten. About this clone: What it binds is unknown.

Notes on the study in general: HLA alleles showed associations with around 15,000 TCR beta sequences in a later analysis, at a 0.05 false discovery rate. The study labeled roughly 160 TCR beta chains cytomegalovirus-associated.

This clonotype was sampled from a woman aged 70-85 years in good health and CMV-seropositive. The sequenced sample was PBMCs.

The CDR3 DNA sequence: TGTGCTAGTGGTTTGGTACTAGCGGGGGGGCCGGGGGAGCAGTACTTC. Residues: CASGLVLAGGPGEQYF. V gene TRBV12-5 combines with J gene TRBJ2-7; 13 bases agree with TRBD2. The CDR3 contains 16 residues. Germline V gene sequence: CDR1 LGHNT, CDR2 FRNRAP. Trimming removed 0 bases from V and 7 bases from J; junction bases left unmatched: 6.